The entry below gives a single T cell receptor (beta chain) sequence along with its context. A much larger clone lies a single base off, so this may be a read error. Germline V lookup: CDR1 SEHNR, CDR2 FQNEAQ (reference sequence). This CDR3 is 14 amino acids long. V was pared by 9 bases and J by 5 bases, with 17 bases between. Uncontrolled infection, other autoimmune disease, pregnancy or lactation excluded patients. The sample originates from a study of T cells in Graves' hyperthyroidism and ophthalmopathy. RNA transcripts gave rise to amplified TCR beta CDR3 regions. Carried out on the TCR CDR3, a first-round RT-PCR used the HTBI primer set. TCRdb fed the multiplex PCR reads into MiXCR, producing one record per CDR3 protein. The repertoire holds around 720,000 distinct CDR3 sequences, with under 45% as singletons.

The receptor was derived from a woman aged 40 to 55 with Graves' hyperthyroidism. Sequenced input: blood. The chain couples TRBV7-9 to TRBJ2-1; D is possibly TRBD2 (6 bases). For the CDR3, the DNA is TGTGCCAGTGGTATAGCCGGGGGAGACAATGAGCAGTTCTTC. Its translation: CASGIAGGDNEQFF.